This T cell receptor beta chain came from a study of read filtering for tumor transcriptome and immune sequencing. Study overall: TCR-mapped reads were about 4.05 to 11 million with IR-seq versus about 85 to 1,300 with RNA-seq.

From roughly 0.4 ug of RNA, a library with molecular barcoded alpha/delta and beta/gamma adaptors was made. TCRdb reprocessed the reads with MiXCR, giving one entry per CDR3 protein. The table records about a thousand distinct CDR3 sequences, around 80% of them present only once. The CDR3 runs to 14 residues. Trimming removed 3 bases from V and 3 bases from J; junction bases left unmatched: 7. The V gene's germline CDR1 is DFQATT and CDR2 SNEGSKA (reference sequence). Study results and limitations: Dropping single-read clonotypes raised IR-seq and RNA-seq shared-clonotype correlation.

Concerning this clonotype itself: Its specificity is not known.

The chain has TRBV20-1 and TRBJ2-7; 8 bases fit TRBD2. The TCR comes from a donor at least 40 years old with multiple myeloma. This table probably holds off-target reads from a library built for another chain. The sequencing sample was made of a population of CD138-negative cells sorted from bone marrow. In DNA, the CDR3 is TGCAGTGCTAGCCAGAGCGGGAGCGGCTACGAGCAGTACTTC. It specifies CSASQSGSGYEQYF.